These T cell receptor beta chains were read from a single sample in a study of post-analysis software for immune sequencing data. TCRdb used MiXCR to reprocess the PCR reads, holding one entry per CDR3 protein. This sample has around 150,000 distinct CDR3 sequences, with under 40% found just once. The starting material was blood, obtained after autologous hematopoietic stem cell transplantation. These TCRs come from a girl aged 5 to 17 with multiple sclerosis. CDR3s include the opening cysteine and the closing phenylalanine or tryptophan. The D gene is left open where the match is weak. The size of a clone is reported for some rows only, either as once, few or many, or as a class for expanded clones.

V,D,size,J,CDR3,DNA
TRBV30,.,.,TRBJ2-5,CAWSLRVGETQYF,TGTGCCTGGAGTCTTAGGGTAGGAGAGACCCAGTACTTC
TRBV5-1,.,once,TRBJ2-7,CASSWGGAYNEQYF,TGCGCCAGCAGCTGGGGTGGCGCCTACAATGAGCAGTACTTC
TRBV3-1,.,few,TRBJ2-3,CASSQFYPGFGASTDTQYF,TGTGCCAGCAGCCAATTCTACCCTGGCTTCGGAGCTAGCACAGATACGCAGTATTTT
TRBV20-1,.,.,TRBJ1-2,CSASQAGLRYGYTF,TGCAGTGCTAGCCAGGCGGGGTTGCGCTATGGCTACACCTTC
TRBV7-2,.,many,TRBJ2-7,CASSAFEKPYEQYF,TGTGCCAGCAGCGCTTTTGAGAAACCATACGAGCAGTACTTC
TRBV18,TRBD1,many,TRBJ1-2,CASSSGQGNSFYGYTF,TGTGCCAGCTCATCAGGACAGGGGAACTCCTTTTATGGCTACACCTTC
TRBV29-1,.,.,TRBJ1-2,CSVEAPGQYYGYTF,TGCAGCGTTGAAGCCCCCGGACAGTACTATGGCTACACCTTC
TRBV9,.,.,TRBJ1-1,CASSPQGTTEAFF,TGTGCCAGCAGCCCTCAGGGTACCACTGAAGCTTTCTTT
TRBV7-9,.,many,TRBJ2-6,CASSLGAGTSSGANVLTF,TGTGCCAGCAGCTTAGGAGCAGGTACCTCCTCTGGGGCCAACGTCCTGACTTTC
TRBV2,.,.,TRBJ2-1,CASSESLSIWGEQFF,TGTGCCAGCAGTGAGAGTCTCTCCATTTGGGGTGAGCAGTTCTTC
TRBV20-1,.,few,TRBJ2-7,CSANRDGAYEQYF,TGCAGTGCCAACCGGGACGGAGCCTACGAGCAGTACTTC
TRBV12-3/TRBV12-4,TRBD1,.,TRBJ1-2,CASSNLENRGRGYTF,TGTGCCAGCAGTAACCTAGAGAACAGGGGGCGAGGCTACACCTTC
TRBV6-5,.,many,TRBJ2-5,CASSLSRGRQETQYF,TGTGCCAGCAGCCTCAGTAGGGGACGACAAGAGACCCAGTACTTC
TRBV7-9,.,.,TRBJ1-5,CASSVGWNQPQHF,TGTGCCAGCAGCGTAGGGTGGAATCAGCCCCAGCATTTT
TRBV11-3,.,.,TRBJ2-3,CASSSGSSSTDTQYF,TGTGCCAGCAGCTCCGGGAGTTCTAGCACAGATACGCAGTATTTT
TRBV6-6,.,.,TRBJ1-1,CVSSWTPNTEAFF,TGTGTCAGCAGTTGGACACCCAACACTGAAGCTTTCTTT
TRBV5-1,TRBD1,few,TRBJ2-1,CASSADRENEQFF,TGCGCCAGCAGCGCCGACAGGGAAAATGAGCAGTTCTTC
TRBV7-9,TRBD1,once,TRBJ2-1,CASSSPTGGPNEQFF,TGTGCCAGCAGCTCCCCGACAGGGGGCCCTAATGAGCAGTTCTTC
TRBV6-6,.,few,TRBJ2-1,CASSYSPENYNEQFF,TGTGCCAGCAGTTACTCACCGGAGAACTACAATGAGCAGTTCTTC
TRBV20-1,TRBD1,.,TRBJ1-1,CSASPGQGYTEAFF,TGCAGTGCTAGCCCGGGACAGGGCTACACTGAAGCTTTCTTT
TRBV7-2,.,.,TRBJ2-2,CASSFSVATGELFF,TGTGCCAGCAGCTTCTCCGTAGCTACCGGGGAGCTGTTTTTT
TRBV7-9,.,many,TRBJ2-1,CASSPKHNEQFF,TGTGCCAGCAGCCCCAAACACAATGAGCAGTTCTTC
TRBV28,TRBD2,.,TRBJ2-7,CASSFGRVREQYF,TGTGCCAGCAGTTTTGGGAGGGTGCGGGAGCAGTACTTC
TRBV15,TRBD2,.,TRBJ2-7,CATSRDSPGLAGIAYEQYF,TGTGCCACCAGCAGAGATTCGCCGGGACTAGCGGGAATAGCCTACGAGCAGTACTTC
TRBV7-2,.,.,TRBJ2-5,CASSSSNTGYPQETQYF,TGTGCCAGCAGCTCAAGTAACACAGGGTACCCACAAGAGACCCAGTACTTC
TRBV5-8,TRBD2,once,TRBJ2-7,CACSQGLAGPEEQYF,TGTGCCTGCAGCCAAGGACTAGCGGGACCAGAAGAGCAGTACTTC
TRBV10-3,.,many,TRBJ2-7,CAISEIWRGRSYEQYF,TGTGCCATCAGTGAGATCTGGCGGGGCCGCTCCTACGAGCAGTACTTC
TRBV29-1,TRBD1,.,TRBJ2-3,CSVQVTGDTQYF,TGCAGCGTTCAGGTGACAGGGGATACGCAGTATTTT
TRBV7-3,TRBD1,.,TRBJ2-1,CASSLTGIGTGSHNEQFF,TGTGCCAGCAGCTTAACGGGGATCGGGACAGGGTCCCACAATGAGCAGTTCTTC
TRBV12-3/TRBV12-4,.,.,TRBJ2-4,CASSLRYF,TGTGCCAGCAGTTTGCGGTACTTC
TRBV27,TRBD2,few,TRBJ2-7,CASSPHLLAGPDEQYF,TGTGCCAGCAGTCCCCACCTCCTAGCGGGACCGGATGAGCAGTACTTC